A selection of T cell receptor beta chains follows, all from one sample in a study of T cells in Graves' hyperthyroidism and ophthalmopathy. TCRdb called the multiplex PCR reads again in MiXCR, with one record for every CDR3 protein. The profile shows some 580,000 distinct CDR3 sequences, roughly 15% of them singletons. Material for sequencing was blood. These receptors originate from a woman aged 40-49 years with Graves' ophthalmopathy. CDR3s include the opening cysteine and the closing phenylalanine or tryptophan. Fields, in order: V gene, D gene, CDR3 length, clone size, J gene, CDR3 DNA, CDR3 protein. D genes are given only for firm matches. Size values are once, few and many counts, or a class for expanded clones, and some rows have none.

V: TRBV10-3
D: TRBD2
length: 15
size: few
J: TRBJ2-1
DNA: TGTGCCATCAGACCCGGGACTAGCGGAAAAGATGAGCAGTTCTTC
CDR3: CAIRPGTSGKDEQFF

V: TRBV5-1
D: NA
length: 14
size: many
J: TRBJ1-4
DNA: TGCGCCAGCGCTTCGTCTGGAGATGATGAAAAACTGTTTTTT
CDR3: CASASSGDDEKLFF

V: TRBV5-1
D: NA
length: 14
size: NA
J: TRBJ2-7
DNA: TGCGCCAGCAGCTGGGTCGGGGCACAGAACGAGCAGTACTTC
CDR3: CASSWVGAQNEQYF

V: TRBV3-1
D: TRBD1
length: 13
size: NA
J: TRBJ2-1
DNA: TGTGCCAGCAGCCCTGGACAGGCTCGGGAGCAGTTCTTC
CDR3: CASSPGQAREQFF

V: TRBV29-1
D: NA
length: 13
size: few
J: TRBJ1-2
DNA: TGCAGCGTTAAGGACCCTACATCCTATGGCTACACCTTC
CDR3: CSVKDPTSYGYTF

V: TRBV15
D: NA
length: 14
size: NA
J: TRBJ2-3
DNA: TGTGCCACCAGCTCTCGACAGGGAGGGGATACGCAGTATTTT
CDR3: CATSSRQGGDTQYF

V: TRBV3-1
D: TRBD1
length: 14
size: few
J: TRBJ2-2
DNA: TGTGCCAGCAGCCAAGGACAGGGTGCCGGGGAGCTGTTTTTT
CDR3: CASSQGQGAGELFF

V: TRBV12-3/TRBV12-4
D: NA
length: 14
size: many
J: TRBJ1-2
DNA: TGTGCCAGCAGCTTCGCGCCAGGGGACTATGGCTACACCTTC
CDR3: CASSFAPGDYGYTF

V: TRBV28
D: NA
length: 15
size: many
J: TRBJ2-2
DNA: TGTGCCAGCAGGAAACAGGGAGGGGACACCGGGGAGCTGTTTTTT
CDR3: CASRKQGGDTGELFF

V: TRBV10-3
D: TRBD2
length: 15
size: NA
J: TRBJ2-7
DNA: TGTGCCATCTCATTAGCGGGGGCCCCCGCCTACGAGCAGTACTTC
CDR3: CAISLAGAPAYEQYF

V: TRBV12-3/TRBV12-4
D: TRBD2
length: 15
size: many
J: TRBJ2-1
DNA: TGTGCCAGCAGTTTTCCCAGCGGGGGCTACAATGAGCAGTTCTTC
CDR3: CASSFPSGGYNEQFF

V: TRBV2
D: TRBD2
length: 15
size: many
J: TRBJ2-1
DNA: TGTGCCAGCAGGAAGACTAGCGGGAGCATCGATGAGCAGTTCTTC
CDR3: CASRKTSGSIDEQFF

V: TRBV6-2/TRBV6-3
D: NA
length: 14
size: few
J: TRBJ2-7
DNA: TGTGCCAGCAGTCACAACCGGGACATGTACGAGCAGTACTTC
CDR3: CASSHNRDMYEQYF

V: TRBV29-1
D: TRBD1
length: 13
size: NA
J: TRBJ2-1
DNA: TGCAGCGTGAGGACAGGGGGAGAGAATGAGCAGTTCTTC
CDR3: CSVRTGGENEQFF

V: TRBV20-1
D: NA
length: 16
size: few
J: TRBJ1-2
DNA: TGCAGTGCTAGTGGTTTAGGGGCAGGGGATACCCGTGGCTACACCTTC
CDR3: CSASGLGAGDTRGYTF

V: TRBV7-3
D: TRBD2
length: 14
size: NA
J: TRBJ2-7
DNA: TGTGCCAGCAGCACCTATAGCGGGAGCAACGAGCAGTACTTC
CDR3: CASSTYSGSNEQYF

V: TRBV20-1
D: NA
length: 13
size: few
J: TRBJ1-1
DNA: TGCAGTGCTAGAAGTACGGGGTTCGCTGAAGCTTTCTTT
CDR3: CSARSTGFAEAFF

V: TRBV12-3/TRBV12-4
D: TRBD1
length: 14
size: NA
J: TRBJ1-5
DNA: TGTGCCAGCAGCCGGGACAGGGCAATTCAGCCCCAGCATTTT
CDR3: CASSRDRAIQPQHF

V: TRBV27
D: NA
length: 16
size: many
J: TRBJ2-6
DNA: TGCACCCTCGGGGCAGCGGCAGGTATGGGGGCCAACGTCCTGACTTTC
CDR3: CTLGAAAGMGANVLTF

V: TRBV12-3/TRBV12-4
D: NA
length: 16
size: many
J: TRBJ2-1
DNA: TGTGCCAGCAGTTGGGGGGTTGGGGCGACTTACAATGAGCAGTTCTTC
CDR3: CASSWGVGATYNEQFF

V: TRBV5-1
D: NA
length: 13
size: NA
J: TRBJ1-3
DNA: TGCGCCAGCAGCCCGAGATTGGGAAACACCATATATTTT
CDR3: CASSPRLGNTIYF

V: TRBV19
D: NA
length: 12
size: NA
J: TRBJ2-1
DNA: TGTGCCAGTAGTACCCTAGCCCATGAGCAGTTCTTC
CDR3: CASSTLAHEQFF

V: TRBV7-9
D: NA
length: 17
size: many
J: TRBJ2-5
DNA: TGTGCCAGCAGCCCACCCTCCTACAGGGTCAGAGGAGAGACCCAGTACTTC
CDR3: CASSPPSYRVRGETQYF

V: TRBV2
D: NA
length: 14
size: NA
J: TRBJ2-5
DNA: TGTGCCAGCAGTGTCGACGGGAAAGGAGGGACCCAGTACTTC
CDR3: CASSVDGKGGTQYF

V: TRBV2
D: NA
length: 11
size: many
J: TRBJ1-1
DNA: TGTGCCAGCAAGTCCGACACTGAAGCTTTCTTT
CDR3: CASKSDTEAFF

V: TRBV10-3
D: NA
length: 14
size: NA
J: TRBJ1-2
DNA: TGTGCCATCAGTGCCGACGGGAGGGACTATGGCTACACCTTC
CDR3: CAISADGRDYGYTF

V: TRBV20-1
D: NA
length: 17
size: many
J: TRBJ2-5
DNA: TGCAGTGCTAGATCTTCGGACGGAGAGGGGTTTCAAGAGACCCAGTACTTC
CDR3: CSARSSDGEGFQETQYF

V: TRBV10-2
D: TRBD2
length: 18
size: few
J: TRBJ2-7
DNA: TGCGCCAGCAGTGAGGAATCCGGGACTAGCGGGAGGCGCCACGAGCAGTACTTC
CDR3: CASSEESGTSGRRHEQYF

V: TRBV27
D: NA
length: 13
size: NA
J: TRBJ1-3
DNA: TGTGCCAGCAGCACCAACGACAGAAACACCATATATTTT
CDR3: CASSTNDRNTIYF

V: TRBV19
D: TRBD1
length: 15
size: few
J: TRBJ2-1
DNA: TGTGCCAGTAGTAACGGACGACAGGGGGCCGGTGAGCAGTTCTTC
CDR3: CASSNGRQGAGEQFF

V: TRBV7-2
D: NA
length: 13
size: many
J: TRBJ2-7
DNA: TGTGCCAGCAGCTCCAATAAGGTCTACGAGCAGTACTTC
CDR3: CASSSNKVYEQYF

V: TRBV29-1
D: NA
length: 16
size: few
J: TRBJ2-5
DNA: TGCAGCGTTGTGGGCCTCAGGACCGATTCTGTGGAGACCCAGTACTTC
CDR3: CSVVGLRTDSVETQYF

V: TRBV2
D: NA
length: 12
size: many
J: TRBJ2-3
DNA: TGTGCCAGCAGTGAAGCCCGCCTAACGCAGTATTTT
CDR3: CASSEARLTQYF